This paragraph reports one TCR beta chain. No cognate antigen has been identified for it. One base away there is no much larger clone; base qualities are not given. Full-length TCR variable regions were amplified by 5' RACE PCR with constant-region reverse primers, and semi-nested PCR with Nested Universal Primer A was subsequently performed. The ReliaPrep RNA Cell Miniprep System was used to extract total RNA, which was then reverse transcribed into 5'RACE-ready cDNA with the SMARTer RACE 5'/3' Kit. Multiplex adaptors were used to barcode the full-length TCR alpha and beta libraries, which were then sequenced on an Illumina MiSeq. The study's own analysis went as follows. For each of nine subset-tissue groups, sequencing data from the five patients were pooled, and the groups were then compared using unsupervised clustering of TCR gene usage. The Morisita-Horn index, with shared sequences weighted by their contribution to each repertoire, was used to calculate repertoire similarity. The raw public data were reprocessed by TCRdb itself: fastp quality trimming at Q25, MiXCR clonotype calling, in-frame beta chains only. Every entry covers one CDR3 protein and lists the most common genes and DNA from its rows. Here the V and J calls rest on TCRdb's processing, not on the authors' analysis. A total of 5,500 to 6,000 distinct CDR3 sequences appear in this sample, 31% of them only once. Of the sample, about 7.3% falls within the top ten clones.

The sample is drawn from a study (dated by TCRdb to the mid-2010s). About the full investigation: The study set out to test whether tumor-infiltrating Tregs in breast cancer get recruited from blood Tregs or are instead converted in situ from other CD4+ T cell subsets. The paper as a whole reports these results and caveats: The validation in the larger cohort was limited to a single TCR beta V-J rearrangement instead of whole repertoires. The TCR gene usage of tumor memory CD4+ T cells clustered together with blood and lymph node memory CD4+ cells and with lymph node naive CD4+ cells. The greatest overlap of tumor-infiltrating Treg TCR alpha and beta sequences was observed with tumor naive CD4+ T cells, followed by blood naive CD4+ T cells.

After removal of 8 bases from V and 2 bases from J, the junction retains 9 bases not matched to a gene. The germline V gene (reference sequence) sets CDR1 to LNHDA and CDR2 to SQIVND. Reading from cysteine to phenylalanine, the CDR3 counts 15 amino acids. CDR3 DNA is the only sequence kept; it has 45 bases, read in frame from the first base. CD4+CD45RO+CD25- cells were isolated as memory CD4+ T cells. Tregs, naive and memory CD4+ T cells from tumor, blood and ipsilateral draining lymph nodes of 5 or 6 breast cancer patients underwent full-length TCR alpha and beta sequencing. Tumor tissue and lymph nodes from ipsilateral axillary dissection were perfused with PBS, minced and digested with collagenase I and hyaluronidase. Ficoll density gradient centrifugation was used to isolate mononuclear cells from either lymph nodes or 50 ml of peripheral blood. A purity exceeding 90% was confirmed by FACS for the sorted cell populations.

This receptor was identified in a female donor with breast cancer. The sample was memory CD4+ T cells sorted from a lymph node. The cell subset or site label for this specimen denotes: memory CD4+ T cells, CD4+CD45RO+CD25-. Recombination linked TRBV19 to TRBJ1-5, and 7 junctional nucleotides match TRBD1. The nucleotides read TGTGCCAGTCGGACACAGGGGAATGGCAATCAGCCCCAGCATTTT. This codes for CASRTQGNGNQPQHF.